The rows below give T cell receptor beta chains drawn from one sample of a study of blood T cell repertoires in COVID-19. The protocol was immunoSEQ multiplex PCR, while the TCRdb copy is restricted to in-frame clones and leaves out a portion. The table has about 250,000 clones, nearly 90% seen once. The material sequenced was peripheral blood. The source of these receptors is a woman aged 60-75 years with COVID-19, enrolled during active disease. Both conserved end residues are trimmed from each CDR3. D genes are given only for firm matches. Only some rows state a clone size, as once, few, many or a class for expanded clones.

length,J,D,V,size,CDR3
11,TRBJ1-1,.,TRBV5-1,.,ASSPHRDTEAF
12,TRBJ2-7,.,TRBV4-2,.,ASSPSGTAYEQY
14,TRBJ2-3,TRBD1,TRBV30,once,AWSTPIQGARDTQY
15,TRBJ2-4,.,TRBV7-2,.,ASSAIGQGSSKNIQY
10,TRBJ1-1,.,TRBV12-3/TRBV12-4,.,ASSFPDREAF
12,TRBJ1-2,TRBD1,TRBV13,.,ASSLVSDRGGYT
13,TRBJ2-7,TRBD2,TRBV13,.,ASSKGLADSYEQY
14,TRBJ2-6,.,TRBV19,.,ASSRKMRAGANVLT
11,TRBJ1-1,TRBD1,TRBV5-8,.,ASAGTGNTEAF
14,TRBJ2-2,TRBD1,TRBV2,.,ASSLTGGAVTGELF
13,TRBJ1-3,TRBD1,TRBV9,once,ASSTHRGSGNTIY
14,TRBJ2-2,TRBD2,TRBV7-3,.,ASSPPGLAGTGELF
17,TRBJ2-5,TRBD2,TRBV5-5,.,ASSFTYRATSGSQETQY
12,TRBJ1-5,.,TRBV3-1/TRBV3-2,.,ASSLDGSNQPQH
13,TRBJ1-2,.,TRBV5-4,.,ASSSLQQGNYGYT
13,TRBJ2-7,TRBD2,TRBV18,.,ASSALAGVSYEQY
13,TRBJ1-6,TRBD1,TRBV5-8,.,ASSQRDSNNSPLH
13,TRBJ1-1,.,TRBV19,.,ASSTRWGGNTEAF
10,TRBJ2-7,TRBD2,TRBV3-1/TRBV3-2,once,ASSLGTSGVY
12,TRBJ1-3,.,TRBV27,once,ASRNGISGNTIY
12,TRBJ2-2,.,TRBV13,.,ASSLNGNTGELF
12,TRBJ1-4,.,TRBV5-6,.,ASSLDRTNEKLF
12,TRBJ1-2,.,TRBV6-5,.,ASTIQGINYGYT
14,TRBJ2-3,TRBD2,TRBV27,.,ASSYRGTSGTDTQY
17,TRBJ2-2,TRBD1,TRBV6-2/TRBV6-3,few,ASSYPPPQGLIATGELF
11,TRBJ1-4,.,TRBV9,.,ASSLNPNEKLF
14,TRBJ1-5,TRBD1,TRBV7-9,.,ASSSKDREFNQPQH
13,TRBJ1-1,.,TRBV4-1,few,ASSPYLQGNTEAF
18,TRBJ2-2,TRBD2,TRBV12-5,.,ASGLLAPGSGVGYTGELF
14,TRBJ2-2,.,TRBV6-2/TRBV6-3,once,ASSPSGRENTGELF
12,TRBJ1-1,.,TRBV18,.,ASSPLGLNTEAF
11,TRBJ2-6,.,TRBV10-3,.,AISDPGANVLT
13,TRBJ2-2,TRBD1,TRBV15,.,ATSRSRGLTGELF
13,TRBJ2-3,TRBD1,TRBV6-6,.,ASSSGTVITDTQY
13,TRBJ1-6,TRBD1,TRBV3-1/TRBV3-2,.,ASSQFTGGNSPLH
11,TRBJ1-1,.,TRBV24-1,.,ATRGEGSTEAF
11,TRBJ2-3,.,TRBV7-9,once,ASNYGSPDTQY
13,TRBJ1-2,.,TRBV19,.,ASTPYSQVNYGYT
10,TRBJ2-7,TRBD1,TRBV7-8,.,ASSLAQGAAN
13,TRBJ1-3,.,TRBV11-2,few,ASSLVRVAGNTIY
16,TRBJ1-4,TRBD1,TRBV7-2,.,ASSRDGLPGQGAEKLF
11,TRBJ1-5,TRBD1,TRBV7-2,.,ASSTDRDQPQH
12,TRBJ1-1,.,TRBV6-5,few,ASSPSITNTEAF
13,TRBJ2-5,TRBD2,TRBV6-5,.,ASTLRGGGPETQY
14,TRBJ2-7,.,TRBV3-1/TRBV3-2,.,ASSQDIQAGAYEQY
14,TRBJ2-1,TRBD2,TRBV15,.,ATSRDGLAPYNEQF
12,TRBJ2-7,.,TRBV27,.,ASSQRTEPYEQY
10,TRBJ2-2,.,TRBV11-3,.,ASSRGTGELF
12,TRBJ1-2,TRBD1,TRBV9,.,ASSADRGRYGYT
11,TRBJ1-1,TRBD1,TRBV6-4,.,ASSVDRGAEAF
12,TRBJ1-2,TRBD1,TRBV30,.,AWTGGPTTYGYT
10,TRBJ1-5,.,TRBV6-5,.,ASQKASEPQH
14,TRBJ2-1,.,TRBV4-3,.,ASSQEGGTNYNEQF